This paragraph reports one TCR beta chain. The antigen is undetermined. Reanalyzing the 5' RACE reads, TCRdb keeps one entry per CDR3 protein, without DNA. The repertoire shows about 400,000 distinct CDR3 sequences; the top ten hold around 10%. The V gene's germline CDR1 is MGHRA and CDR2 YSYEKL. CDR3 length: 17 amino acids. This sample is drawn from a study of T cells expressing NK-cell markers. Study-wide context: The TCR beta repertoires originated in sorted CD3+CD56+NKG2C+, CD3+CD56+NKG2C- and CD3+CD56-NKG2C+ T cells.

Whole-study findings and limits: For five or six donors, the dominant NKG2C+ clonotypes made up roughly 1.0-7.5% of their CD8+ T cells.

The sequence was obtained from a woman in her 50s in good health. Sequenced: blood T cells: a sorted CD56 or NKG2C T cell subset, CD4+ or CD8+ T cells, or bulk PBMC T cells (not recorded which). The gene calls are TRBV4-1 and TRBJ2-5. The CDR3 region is CASSQGRTARAQETQYF.